This TCR beta chain comes out of a study of OX40 agonist ivuxolimab in advanced cancers. Assay: immunoSEQ multiplex PCR; the TCRdb copy retains only in-frame clones and omits some. Among about 70,000 clones listed, about 90% were seen once. V was shortened by 3 bases and J by 2 bases, with 19 bases between the two germline ends. Germline V gene lookup returns CDR1 SGHRS and CDR2 YFSETQ. The CDR3 length is 17 residues. This TCR was recovered from an adult with an advanced solid tumor such as melanoma, head and neck, liver or kidney cancer. The chain has TRBV5-1 and TRBJ2-3, with D perhaps being TRBD1 or TRBD2 (5 bases each). Sequencing used CD4+ or CD8+ T cells sorted from blood, obtained in a trial of the OX40 agonist ivuxolimab. CDR3 loop: CASSWGFVPSHTDTQYF. For the CDR3, the DNA is TGCGCCAGCAGCTGGGGGTTTGTACCGTCCCACACAGATACGCAGTATTTT. The whole variable domain, filled in from reference TRBV5-1 and TRBJ2-3, reads KAGVTQTPRYLIKTRGQQVTLSCSPISGHRSVSWYQQTPGQGLQFLFEYFSETQRNKGNFPGRFSGRQFSNSRSEMNVSTLELGDSALYLCASSWGFVPSHTDTQYFGPGTRLTVL.